The entry that follows covers one T cell receptor beta chain sequence. Its antigen is as yet unknown. Sequencing was performed with immunoSEQ multiplex PCR; in TCRdb, only in-frame clones are kept and a portion is missing. The table lists over 45,000 clones, around 90% of them singletons. This specimen comes from a study of cytomegalovirus exposure and HLA in healthy donors. Study summary: The approximately 120 validation repertoires matched the 650 to 850 first-cohort repertoires in platform, a later analysis reported.

The study's findings and limits: The study recorded over 150 TCR beta chains that were cytomegalovirus-associated. As confirmed in vitro, a few CMV-associated chains were specific for CMV antigens. That first-cohort TCR clusters tended to co-occur in the approximately 120 validation repertoires was found in a later analysis.

The germline V gene encodes CDR1 SGHDT and CDR2 YYEEEE. The V end lost 3 bases, the J end lost 3 bases, and 7 bases lay between the germline ends. The CDR3 consists of 12 residues. The source of this sequence is a man between 18 and 35 years old in good health and CMV-seronegative. The V call is TRBV5-6, the J call TRBJ2-7; D gene uncertain. The source material was PBMCs. Written as DNA, the CDR3 is TGTGCCAGCAGCTCCGCAGGCTACGAGCAGTACTTC. Translating it yields CASSSAGYEQYF.